One sample yielded the 15 T cell receptor beta chains listed below, sequenced in a study of T cell responses to AZD1222 COVID-19 vaccine. Produced via immunoSEQ multiplex PCR; TCRdb's table is partial and in-frame only. Of approximately 160,000 clones listed, around 91% are singletons. The sample in question was peripheral blood, obtained on day 0 of AZD1222 vaccination. These TCRs come from an adult in good health.

This chain uses TRBV7-9 with TRBJ2-1; 9 nucleotides agree with TRBD1. CDR3 size: 13 residues. V lost 4 bases and J lost 8; bases outside the gene matches: 3. The V gene's germline CDR1 is SEHNR and CDR2 FQNEAQ (reference sequence). The CDR3 spells CASSSTGGDEQFF. For the CDR3, the DNA is TGTGCCAGCAGCTCGACAGGGGGAGATGAGCAGTTCTTC. Based on the CDR3 plus reference TRBV7-9 and TRBJ2-1, the full variable domain is DTGVSQNPRHKITKRGQNVTFRCDPISEHNRLYWYRQTLGQGPEFLTYFQNEAQLEKSRLLSDRFSAERPKGSFSTLEIQRTEQGDSAMYLCASSSTGGDEQFFGPGTRLTVL.

V and J are TRBV25-1 and TRBJ1-6, with D unresolved. V gave up 0 bases and J gave up 7 bases, with 4 bases separating them. The CDR3 is made up of 13 amino acids. Germline values: CDR1 MGHDK, CDR2 SYGVNS. The CDR3 protein is CASSEYGNSPLHF. The CDR3 bases are TGTGCCAGCAGTGAATACGGGAATTCACCCCTCCACTTT.

CDR3 coding DNA: TGCGCCAGCAGCCAAGGCTATATCAGGGGTTTGGAGTACTTC. It codes for CASSQGYIRGLEYF. The V call is TRBV4-1, the J call TRBJ2-7; D may be TRBD1 (6 bases). CDR1 and CDR2 (germline): MGHRA, YSYEKL. The CDR3 consists of 14 residues. V dropped 1 base and J dropped 11 bases, with 18 bases sitting between them.

Points on this clone: Other DNA sequences in the sample encode the same CDR3. The rearrangement uses TRBV29-1 and TRBJ2-5, with 14 bases lining up with TRBD2. V lost 7 bases to trimming and J lost 4 bases; unmatched junction nucleotides: 5. This CDR3 is 14 amino acids long. CDR1 SQVTM and CDR2 ANQGSEA come from the germline V gene. CDR3 region: CSGGLAGGGETQYF. The CDR3 DNA follows: TGCAGCGGAGGACTAGCGGGAGGAGGAGAGACCCAGTACTTC.

The chain carries TRBV7-2 and TRBJ2-2; D is unclear. The CDR3 sequence is 12 residues long. Trimming cost V 5 bases and J 7 bases, with 8 bases left between them. Germline CDR1 is SGHTA and CDR2 is FQGNSA. The CDR3 DNA follows: TGTGCCAGCAGCCTGCACGGCGGGGAGCTGTTTTTT. Amino acids: CASSLHGGELFF. The full variable domain, completed using reference TRBV7-2 and TRBJ2-2, is GAGVSQSPSNKVTEKGKDVELRCDPISGHTALYWYRQSLGQGLEFLIYFQGNSAPDKSGLPSDRFSAERTGGSVSTLTIQRTQQEDSAVYLCASSLHGGELFFGEGSRLTVL.

J is TRBJ1-1 and V is TRBV2; 8 nucleotides agree with TRBD1. J was trimmed by 6 bases and V by 6 bases; bases with no gene match: 9. Germline CDR1 and CDR2: SNHLY and FYNNEI. The CDR3 contains 14 residues. The CDR3 DNA reads as TGTGCCAGCAGCGATCAGGGGGCAGTGGCTGAAGCTTTCTTT. The encoded protein is CASSDQGAVAEAFF.

The chain is built from TRBV4-2 and TRBJ1-1; TRBD1 might be the D (5 bases). This CDR3 contains 14 residues. Trimming left V 0 bases short and J 6 bases short, with 11 bases between. The germline gives CDR1 LGHNA, CDR2 YNFKEQ. The CDR3 is CASSQDGGRAEAFF. The CDR3 region has the DNA TGTGCCAGCAGCCAAGATGGGGGACGGGCTGAAGCTTTCTTT.

The chain has TRBV28 and TRBJ1-1; tentatively, D is TRBD1 (6 bases). V lost 3 bases and J 11 bases, leaving 13 bases between the germline ends. Looked up from germline, CDR1 is MDHEN and CDR2 is SYDVKM. The length of the CDR3 is 12 residues. The CDR3 protein is CASSLGAQYAFF. The CDR3 region has the DNA TGTGCCAGCAGTTTGGGGGCCCAGTACGCTTTCTTT. The entire variable domain, with the rest obtained from reference TRBV28 and TRBJ1-1, is as follows: DVKVTQSSRYLVKRTGEKVFLECVQDMDHENMFWYRQDPGLGLRLIYFSYDVKMKEKGDIPEGYSVSREKKERFSLILESASTNQTSMYLCASSLGAQYAFFGQGTRLTVV.

This chain links TRBV27 with TRBJ2-3; tentatively, D is TRBD2 (6 bases). CDR1 and CDR2 from the germline V gene are MNHEY and SMNVEV (reference sequence). Trimming cost V 3 bases and J 0 bases, with 10 bases left between them. This CDR3 has 15 amino acids. CDR3 DNA sequence: TGTGCCAGCAGTTTTGGGGGACTCAGCACAGATACGCAGTATTTT. This gives the protein CASSFGGLSTDTQYF.

This chain joins TRBV5-1 and TRBJ1-4, with D perhaps matching TRBD1 (6 bases). This CDR3 spans 15 amino acids. Germline loops: CDR1 SGHRS, CDR2 YFSETQ. Trimming shortened V by 3 bases and J by 5 bases, and 14 bases separated the two germline ends. The CDR3 DNA is TGCGCCAGCAGCTCCTATCGGGGGGCAAATGAAAAACTGTTTTTT. As protein: CASSSYRGANEKLFF.

V and J are TRBV19 and TRBJ1-5, with D tentatively TRBD1 (5 bases). Germline CDR1 reads LNHDA; CDR2 reads SQIVND (reference sequence). This CDR3 region has 16 residues. V was clipped by 6 bases and J by 0 bases, with 15 bases between them. CDR3: CASSAGGTLSNQPQHF. The DNA of the CDR3 is TGTGCCAGTAGCGCGGGGGGAACGCTTAGCAATCAGCCCCAGCATTTT.

The rearrangement uses TRBV6-4 and TRBJ2-1; D might be TRBD1 or TRBD2, each matching 5 bases. The V gene lost 2 bases and the J gene lost 4 bases, with 12 bases spanning the gap. The CDR3 spans 15 residues. Germline V CDR1 and CDR2: MRHNA, SNTAGT. CDR3 amino acids: CASSDGTLNYNEQFF. The DNA of the CDR3 is TGTGCCAGCAGTGACGGGACCCTCAATTACAATGAGCAGTTCTTC.

The V and J genes are TRBV3-1 (or the pseudogene TRBV3-2) and TRBJ2-7; TRBD1 aligns across 10 bases. Germline lookup yields CDR1 LGHDT and CDR2 YNNKEL (reference sequence). J was trimmed by 2 bases and V by 2 bases; bases with no gene match: 3. This CDR3 spans 15 amino acids. The DNA for the CDR3 is TGTGCCAGCAGCCAAACGGGACAGGGGCCCTACGAGCAGTACTTC. Encoded protein: CASSQTGQGPYEQYF.

The chain recombines TRBV27 with TRBJ2-7; 10 bases line up with TRBD1. The junction had 5 bases not matched to a gene; V was cut back by 1 base and J by 2 bases. CDR3 length: 16 amino acids. CDR1 and CDR2 from the germline V gene are MNHEY and SMNVEV (reference sequence). CDR3 nucleotide sequence: TGTGCCAGCAGTTTATTTCCAGGACAGGGGGCCTACGAGCAGTACTTC. Protein product: CASSLFPGQGAYEQYF.

The genes are TRBV6-2 or TRBV6-3 and TRBJ2-1; D may be TRBD1 (6 bases). V was clipped by 2 bases and J by 15 bases, with 17 bases between them. The CDR3 consists of 13 residues. From germline, CDR1 is MNHEY and CDR2 SVGEGT. The CDR3 region is CASSYASPGHLFF. In DNA, the CDR3 is TGTGCCAGCAGTTACGCCTCCCCGGGACACTTGTTCTTC.